The present TCR beta chain was sequenced within a study of blood T cell repertoires in COVID-19. Study-level information: COVID-19 samples from acute and convalescent phases originated in the United States, Italy and Spain.

J gave up 12 bases and V 4 bases, and 13 bases lay outside the gene matches. CDR1 SGDLS and CDR2 YYNGEE come from the germline V gene. The length of the CDR3 is 14 residues. As handled by the study authors: Nucleated cell counts were estimated from reference gene primer amplification. Sequencing was performed with immunoSEQ multiplex PCR; in TCRdb, only in-frame clones are kept and a portion is missing. Clone size and the V and J calls come from that table; the DNA yielded D and trimming. The table records around 300,000 clones, around 90% of them present only once. Assignments of participants to cohorts depended upon their own reported clinical history.

This receptor was identified in a man in his thirties or forties who had recovered from COVID-19. Sequencing was done on a sample of PBMCs or T cells enriched from blood (not recorded which). The V and J genes are TRBV9 and TRBJ2-1; 7 bases map to TRBD1. The CDR3 protein is CASSTLMPTGLQFF. CDR3 DNA sequence: TGTGCCAGCAGCACCTTGATGCCGACAGGGCTGCAGTTCTTC.